The clone carrying this T cell receptor (beta chain) was observed a handful of times. This CDR3 is 14 amino acids long. Germline CDR1 SGHTA, CDR2 FQGTGA. Between the trimmed V and J ends, which lost 4 bases and 9 bases, there was a span of 13 bases. The entry originates in a study of chemoradiotherapy in HPV16-positive cancers. Repertoires were generated with immunoSEQ multiplex PCR, while TCRdb's copy carries only in-frame clones and drops some. Seen here are 45,000 to 60,000 clones, more than 90% observed once, and the top ten hold more than 3%. This sequence joins TRBV7-3 and TRBJ1-6; D is ambiguous. The TCR originated in a human donor with HPV-associated anogenital cancer. Sequencing was performed on blood, taken from a patient who underwent chemoradiotherapy. CDR3 bases: TGTGCCAGCAGCTCAGCAGGTGCTGGTTCACCCCTCCACTTT. This codes for CASSSAGAGSPLHF.